The 19 T cell receptor beta chains given below trace back to one sample, sequenced in a study of blood T cell repertoires in COVID-19. TCRdb's table, derived via immunoSEQ multiplex PCR, lists solely in-frame clones and lacks some. The profile covers 37,000 or so clones, with roughly nine tenths appearing a single time and 9% to 14% taken by the ten largest. The sequencing input was peripheral blood. These receptors all stem from a man aged 70 or older with acute or convalescent COVID-19.

J is TRBJ2-1 and V is TRBV19, with D possibly being TRBD2 (7 bases). Germline CDR1 LNHDA, CDR2 SQIVND (reference sequence). V dropped 7 bases and J dropped 0 bases, with 16 bases sitting between them. There are 16 residues in the CDR3. CDR3 sequence reads: CASTAGRGGSYNEQFF. The CDR3 DNA reads TGTGCCAGTACCGCTGGGAGGGGGGGCTCCTACAATGAGCAGTTCTTC.

The CDR3 spells CASSREVSALFGYTF. The CDR3 DNA reads TGTGCCAGCAGCCGGGAGGTCTCTGCCCTTTTCGGCTACACCTTC. The chain links TRBV7-2 to TRBJ1-2; D gene ambiguous. With 5 bases removed from V and 8 bases from J, the gap between germline ends came to 21 bases. CDR1 and CDR2 from the germline V gene are SGHTA and FQGNSA. The length of the CDR3 is 15 residues.

CDR3 amino acids: CASSREGGGYEQYF. CDR3 nucleotide sequence: TGTGCCAGCTCGCGTGAAGGGGGCGGGTACGAGCAGTACTTC. The genes are TRBV18 and TRBJ2-7, with 7 bases lining up with TRBD1. Trimming took 6 bases from V and 4 from J; bases not matched to a gene: 9. The CDR3 consists of 14 residues. CDR1 and CDR2 from the germline V gene are KGHSH and LQKENI. The entire variable domain, with the rest obtained from reference TRBV18 and TRBJ2-7, is as follows: NAGVMQNPRHLVRRRGQEARLRCSPMKGHSHVYWYRQLPEEGLKFMVYLQKENIIDESGMPKERFSAEFPKEGPSILRIQQVVRGDSAAYFCASSREGGGYEQYFGPGTRLTVT.

Only one count was recorded for this clone. The chain couples TRBV25-1 to TRBJ1-1, with 9 bases identical to TRBD1. CDR3 size: 15 residues. V shed 3 bases and J 3 bases; nucleotides not matched to a gene: 5. CDR1 and CDR2 (germline): MGHDK, SYGVNS. CDR3 in amino acids: CASSDSRTGDTEAFF. The CDR3 nucleotides are TGTGCCAGCAGTGATTCCAGGACAGGGGACACTGAAGCTTTCTTT.

The chain joins TRBV5-4 to TRBJ2-2, with 9 bases identical to TRBD2. The CDR3 is 16 amino acids. The V gene end was trimmed by 4 bases and the J gene end by 0 bases; junction bases not matched to a gene: 4. CDR1 is SGHNT, CDR2 YYREEE, per germline (reference sequence). The CDR3 protein is CASSPASGTNTGELFF. The CDR3 DNA reads as TGTGCCAGCAGCCCAGCTAGCGGGACGAACACCGGGGAGCTGTTTTTT.

The table lists this clone with a few counts. The V call is TRBV27, the J call TRBJ2-7; 8 nucleotides align to TRBD2. V lost 4 bases, J lost 3 bases, and 8 bases stayed unmatched. The germline V gene encodes CDR1 MNHEY and CDR2 SMNVEV (reference sequence). There are 15 residues in the CDR3. CDR3: CASSSAGGRIYEQYF. CDR3 coding DNA: TGTGCCAGCAGTTCGGCGGGCGGGAGGATCTACGAGCAGTACTTC.

V usage is TRBV4-2 and J usage is TRBJ2-5; 7 positions agree with TRBD1. The V and J ends lost 2 bases and 1 base, in that order; junction bases with no gene match: 4. This CDR3 contains 15 residues. Germline CDR1 reads LGHNA; CDR2 reads YNFKEQ. In nucleotides, the CDR3 is TGTGCCAGCAGCCAACCACAGGGGTCCCAAGAGACCCAGTACTTC. Amino acid sequence: CASSQPQGSQETQYF.

Note on this clone: Other nucleotide sequences from this sample produce the same CDR3. The chain employs TRBV6-1 and TRBJ2-7; TRBD1 is a possible D gene (6 bases). Trimming took off 3 bases at V and 3 bases at J, with 12 bases between the two ends. The CDR3 sequence is 14 residues long. Germline lookup yields CDR1 MNHNS and CDR2 SASEGT. CDR3 protein: CASSDRGRVYEQYF. In nucleotides, the CDR3 is TGTGCCAGCAGTGACAGGGGCCGTGTCTACGAGCAGTACTTC.

The rearrangement uses TRBV4-2 and TRBJ2-1; TRBD1 matches 9 bases. The V segment lost 1 base and the J segment 8 bases; nucleotides outside the gene matches: 9. The CDR3 is 16 residues long. Per the germline V gene, CDR1 is LGHNA and CDR2 is YNFKEQ. In nucleotides, the CDR3 is TGTGCCAGCAGCCAAGTGGGGACAGGGACGAACGATGAGCAGTTCTTC. It encodes CASSQVGTGTNDEQFF.

The V call is TRBV6-5, the J call TRBJ2-2, with a weak D call TRBD1 (6 bases). Germline V gene data show CDR1 as MNHEY and CDR2 as SVGAGI. The V end was cut by 7 bases, the J end by 5 bases, with 11 bases between. The CDR3 runs 13 residues. CDR3 bases: TGTGCCAGCACCCGGACAGAAACCGGGGAGCTGTTTTTT. Translated: CASTRTETGELFF.

This clone came up once. The V gene is TRBV4-3, the J gene TRBJ1-3; TRBD1 aligns across 7 bases. Trimming cost V 1 base and J 4 bases; bases outside gene matches: 7. Germline CDR1 is LGHNA and CDR2 is YSLEER. The CDR3 loop spans 16 amino acids. In DNA, the CDR3 is TGCGCCAGCAGCCAAGGTGAGGGGGCGAGCGGAAACACCATATATTTT. Amino acids: CASSQGEGASGNTIYF.

The gene calls are TRBV7-9 and TRBJ1-5; tentatively, D is TRBD1 (6 bases). Germline CDR1 reads SEHNR; CDR2 reads FQNEAQ (reference sequence). Trimming stripped 3 bases from V and 4 bases from J, with 10 bases between. CDR3 length: 14 residues. CDR3 DNA: TGTGCCAGCAGCTTCGGACAGACTAATCAGCCCCAGCATTTT. Translated, it gives CASSFGQTNQPQHF.

The chain is built from TRBV7-9 and TRBJ2-1; 10 nucleotides match TRBD1. This CDR3 is built from 17 residues. CDR1 is SEHNR and CDR2 is FQNEAQ in the germline V gene (reference sequence). Trimming at V came to 2 bases and at J to 15 bases, leaving 19 bases not matched to a gene. DNA for the CDR3: TGTGCCAGCAGCTTAACCTCCTCGGGGACAGGGGTCGGGGAAAGGTTCTTC. Its protein is CASSLTSSGTGVGERFF. The full variable domain, rest sourced from reference TRBV7-9 and TRBJ2-1, is DTGVSQNPRHKITKRGQNVTFRCDPISEHNRLYWYRQTLGQGPEFLTYFQNEAQLEKSRLLSDRFSAERPKGSFSTLEIQRTEQGDSAMYLCASSLTSSGTGVGERFFGPGTRLTVL.

The chain employs TRBV18 and TRBJ2-1; D perhaps matches TRBD1 (5 bases). There are 14 residues in the CDR3. Germline V gives CDR1 KGHSH, CDR2 LQKENI. Trimming took 4 bases from V and 0 from J, leaving 7 bases between them. CDR3 amino acids: CASSQGPSYNEQFF. DNA of the CDR3: TGTGCCAGCTCACAGGGGCCCTCCTACAATGAGCAGTTCTTC.

V and J are TRBV4-3 and TRBJ1-2, with a tentative D call TRBD1 (5 bases). This CDR3 contains 16 residues. Germline V CDR1 and CDR2: LGHNA, YSLEER. Trimming pared 0 bases from V and 6 bases from J, leaving 17 bases between. The CDR3 bases are TGCGCCAGCAGCCAAGACACGACAGCCCTGAAACATGGCTACACCTTC. It encodes CASSQDTTALKHGYTF.

CDR3 protein: CASSLEGQTNEKLFF. CDR3 in DNA: TGCGCCAGCAGCTTGGAAGGACAAACTAATGAAAAACTGTTTTTT. The chain recombines TRBV5-1 with TRBJ1-4, with D perhaps matching TRBD1 (5 bases). The CDR3 covers 15 residues. The germline CDR1 and CDR2 sequences are SGHRS and YFSETQ. Trimming left V 0 bases short and J 1 base short, with 7 bases between. Together with reference TRBV5-1 and TRBJ1-4, the CDR3 gives the full variable domain: KAGVTQTPRYLIKTRGQQVTLSCSPISGHRSVSWYQQTPGQGLQFLFEYFSETQRNKGNFPGRFSGRQFSNSRSEMNVSTLELGDSALYLCASSLEGQTNEKLFFGSGTQLSVL.

This rearrangement joins TRBV6-6 to TRBJ1-1; 7 bases are shared with TRBD1. The CDR3 spans 15 residues. V lost 6 bases and J lost 1; bases outside the gene matches: 8. Germline V gene lookup returns CDR1 MNHNY and CDR2 SVGAGI (reference sequence). The CDR3 is CASRSIQGQNTEAFF. DNA of the CDR3: TGTGCCAGCAGGAGCATACAGGGGCAGAACACTGAAGCTTTCTTT.

Note on this clone: The identical CDR3 is also encoded by other nucleotide sequences in the sample. This chain uses TRBV6-2 or TRBV6-3 with TRBJ2-2; a weak D match, TRBD1 (7 bases). CDR1 and CDR2 from the germline V gene are MNHEY and SVGEGT. The CDR3 length is 17 residues. V was pared by 4 bases and J by 1 base, with 16 bases between. The CDR3: CASSWSGGSENTGELFF. CDR3 DNA sequence: TGTGCCAGCAGTTGGTCAGGGGGGAGCGAGAACACCGGGGAGCTGTTTTTT.

Only one count was recorded for this clone. Its ends do not fully match the called genes, so a read error is possible. This chain uses TRBV7-7 with TRBJ2-5, with TRBD1 identical over 9 bases. In germline, CDR1 is SSHAT, CDR2 FNYEAQ (reference sequence). The CDR3 totals 15 residues. This CDR3 reads CASSLGTGHQETQYF. The CDR3 nucleotides read TGTGCTAGCAGCTTAGGGACAGGGCACCAAGAGACCCAGTACTTC.